These T cell receptor beta chains were read from a single sample in a study of T-cell memory formation after mild COVID-19. TCRdb used MiXCR to reprocess the 5' RACE reads, holding one entry per CDR3 protein. This table has under 300,000 distinct CDR3 sequences, more than 15% appearing once. Sequenced: PBMCs or a T cell subset sorted from them (not recorded which). The receptor source for this set is a man between 18 and 29 years old who had mild COVID-19 (a few samples of this study predate the infection). Cell type and time point are not known. CDR3s include the opening cysteine and the closing phenylalanine or tryptophan. D genes are given only for firm matches. The listing skips clone size in some rows; elsewhere it reads once, few, many or a size class.

v_gene	j_gene	abundance	d_gene	CDR3nt	CDR3aa
TRBV20-1	TRBJ1-5	.	.	TGCAGTGCTATTCGACAGGTTAATCAGCCCCAGCATTTT	CSAIRQVNQPQHF
TRBV28	TRBJ2-1	.	.	TGTGCCAGCAGTTTAGAAGGGGCCGCCAATGAGCAGTTCTTC	CASSLEGAANEQFF
TRBV7-2	TRBJ2-7	.	TRBD2	TGTGCCAGCAGCTTTAGCGGGGCCAGCTCCTACGAGCAGTACTTC	CASSFSGASSYEQYF
TRBV7-8	TRBJ2-3	.	.	TGTGCCAGCAGCTTAGTTCCAGCCCCAAACACAGATACGCAGTATTTT	CASSLVPAPNTDTQYF
TRBV12-3/TRBV12-4	TRBJ2-7	many	.	TGTGCCAGCAGTTTGGGGACGCTTTCCTACGAGCAGTACTTC	CASSLGTLSYEQYF
TRBV5-1	TRBJ1-1	.	.	TGCGCCAGCAGCTTCGAGTTCGGGACCACTGAAGCTTTCTTT	CASSFEFGTTEAFF
TRBV2	TRBJ2-3	few	.	TGTGCCAGCAGCGCCCTGGACCGTCGTCTCTCAGATACGCAGTATTTT	CASSALDRRLSDTQYF
TRBV6-5	TRBJ2-3	.	TRBD2	TGTGCCAGCAGTTGGGGGGGGGTGGATACGCAGTATTTT	CASSWGGVDTQYF
TRBV5-1	TRBJ2-5	.	TRBD1	TGCGCCACCCAGGGACAGCCCCAAGAGACCCAGTACTTC	CATQGQPQETQYF
TRBV6-5	TRBJ2-5	.	.	TGTGCCAGCAGTTACGGACTAAGCGACAGACAAGAGACCCAGTACTTC	CASSYGLSDRQETQYF
TRBV7-2	TRBJ2-6	few	TRBD1	TGTGCCAGCAGCTCAACAGGGGGCTTGCCCAACGTCCTGACTTTC	CASSSTGGLPNVLTF
TRBV4-3	TRBJ2-4	few	.	TGCGCCAGCAGCCAAGATTACGGCATTCAGTACTTC	CASSQDYGIQYF
TRBV12-3/TRBV12-4	TRBJ1-5	few	.	TGTGCCAGTACCCCGGGGGCCCATCAGCCCCAGCATTTT	CASTPGAHQPQHF
TRBV7-9	TRBJ2-5	.	.	TGTGCCAGCAGCGATCCCCCGGGGTTGGAGACCCAGTACTTC	CASSDPPGLETQYF